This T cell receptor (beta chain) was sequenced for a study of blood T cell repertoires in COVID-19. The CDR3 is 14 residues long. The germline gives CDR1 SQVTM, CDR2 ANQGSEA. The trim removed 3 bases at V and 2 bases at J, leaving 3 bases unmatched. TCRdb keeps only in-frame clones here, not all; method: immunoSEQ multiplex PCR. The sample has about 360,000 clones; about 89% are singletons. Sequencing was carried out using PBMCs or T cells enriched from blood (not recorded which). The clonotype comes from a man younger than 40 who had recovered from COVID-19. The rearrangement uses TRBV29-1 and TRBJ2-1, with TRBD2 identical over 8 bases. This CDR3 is CSVELRGAYNEQFF. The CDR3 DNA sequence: TGCAGCGTTGAGTTGCGGGGGGCCTACAATGAGCAGTTCTTC.